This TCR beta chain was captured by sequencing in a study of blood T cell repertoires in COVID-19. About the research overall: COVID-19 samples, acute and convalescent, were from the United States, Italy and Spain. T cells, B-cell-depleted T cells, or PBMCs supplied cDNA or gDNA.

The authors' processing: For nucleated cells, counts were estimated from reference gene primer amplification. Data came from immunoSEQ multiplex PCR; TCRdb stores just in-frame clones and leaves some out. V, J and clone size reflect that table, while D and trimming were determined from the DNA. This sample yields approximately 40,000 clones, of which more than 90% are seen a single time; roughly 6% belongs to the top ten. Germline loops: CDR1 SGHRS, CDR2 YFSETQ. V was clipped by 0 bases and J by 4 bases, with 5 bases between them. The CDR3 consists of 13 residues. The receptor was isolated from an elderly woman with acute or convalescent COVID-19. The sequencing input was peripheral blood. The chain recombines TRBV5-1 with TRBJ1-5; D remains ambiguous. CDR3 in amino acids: CASSLDLNQPQHF. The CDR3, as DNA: TGCGCCAGCAGCTTGGACTTAAATCAGCCCCAGCATTTT.